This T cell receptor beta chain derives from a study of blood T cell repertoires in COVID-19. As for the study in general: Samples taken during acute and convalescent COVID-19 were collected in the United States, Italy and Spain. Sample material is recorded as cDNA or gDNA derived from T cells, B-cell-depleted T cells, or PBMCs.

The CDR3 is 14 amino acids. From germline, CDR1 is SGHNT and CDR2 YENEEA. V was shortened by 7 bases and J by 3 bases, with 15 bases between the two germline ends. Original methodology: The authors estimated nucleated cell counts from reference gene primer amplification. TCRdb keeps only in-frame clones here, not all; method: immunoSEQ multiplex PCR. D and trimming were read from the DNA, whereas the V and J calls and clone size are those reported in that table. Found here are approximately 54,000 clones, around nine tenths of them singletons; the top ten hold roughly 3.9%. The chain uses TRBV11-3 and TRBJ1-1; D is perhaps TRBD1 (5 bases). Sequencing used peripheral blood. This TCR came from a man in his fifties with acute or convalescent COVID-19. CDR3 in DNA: TGTGCCAGCAACCTGCGGGGGGGAGACACTGAAGCTTTCTTT. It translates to CASNLRGGDTEAFF.